This TCR beta chain came from a study of cytomegalovirus exposure and HLA in healthy donors. PCR involved 60 Vbeta and 13 Jbeta primers. Original handling: Counted up in a later analysis, unique TCR beta chains came to about 83 million, with about 9.9 million shared. Only in-frame clones appear in the TCRdb table, and some are missing; sequencing was by immunoSEQ multiplex PCR. The DNA was the basis for D and trimming; V, J and clone size are from that table. The table includes 65,000 to 85,000 clones, roughly 70% detected once. Germline V lookup: CDR1 SNHLY, CDR2 FYNNEI. V shed 4 bases and J shed 6 bases, with 19 bases lying between them. The CDR3 extends over 16 amino acids.

This chain joins TRBV2 and TRBJ1-5; weak D call: TRBD1 (5 bases). The material sequenced was PBMCs. This receptor was obtained from a man in his sixties in good health and CMV-seropositive. The CDR3 sequence: CASSVSKGLGGQPQHF. The CDR3 coding sequence is TGTGCCAGCAGTGTATCCAAGGGACTTGGTGGTCAGCCCCAGCATTTT.